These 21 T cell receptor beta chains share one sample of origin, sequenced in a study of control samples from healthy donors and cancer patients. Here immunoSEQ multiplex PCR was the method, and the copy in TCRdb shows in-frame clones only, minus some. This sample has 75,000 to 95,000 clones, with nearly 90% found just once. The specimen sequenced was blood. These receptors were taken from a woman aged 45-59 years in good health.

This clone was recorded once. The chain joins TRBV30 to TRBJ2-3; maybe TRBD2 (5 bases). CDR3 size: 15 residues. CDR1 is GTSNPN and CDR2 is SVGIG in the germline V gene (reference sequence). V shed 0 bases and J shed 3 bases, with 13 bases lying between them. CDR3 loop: CAWSVGFEGTDTQYF. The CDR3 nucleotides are TGTGCCTGGAGTGTAGGCTTCGAGGGAACAGATACGCAGTATTTT.

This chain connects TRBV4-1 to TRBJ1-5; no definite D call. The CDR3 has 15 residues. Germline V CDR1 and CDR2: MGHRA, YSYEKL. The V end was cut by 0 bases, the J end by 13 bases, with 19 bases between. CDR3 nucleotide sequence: TGCGCCAGCAGCCAAGAATTCGTGGCCTCTCGGTATCAGCATTTT. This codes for CASSQEFVASRYQHF.

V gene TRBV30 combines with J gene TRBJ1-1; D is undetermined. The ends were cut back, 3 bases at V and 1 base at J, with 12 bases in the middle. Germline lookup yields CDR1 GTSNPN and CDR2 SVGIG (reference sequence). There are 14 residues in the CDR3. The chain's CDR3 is CAWSHPDKNTEAFF. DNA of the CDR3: TGTGCCTGGAGCCATCCAGATAAGAACACTGAAGCTTTCTTT.

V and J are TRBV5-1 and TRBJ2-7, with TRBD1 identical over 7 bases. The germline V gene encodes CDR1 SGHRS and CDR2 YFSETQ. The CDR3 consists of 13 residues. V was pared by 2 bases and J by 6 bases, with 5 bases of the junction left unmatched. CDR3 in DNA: TGCGCCAGCAGCTTATCTACAGGGGTCGAGCAGTACTTC. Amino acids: CASSLSTGVEQYF.

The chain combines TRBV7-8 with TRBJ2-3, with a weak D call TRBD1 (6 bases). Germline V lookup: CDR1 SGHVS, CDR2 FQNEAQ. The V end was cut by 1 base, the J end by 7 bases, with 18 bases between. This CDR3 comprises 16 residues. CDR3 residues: CASSLGSRGLFHTQYF. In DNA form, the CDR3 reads TGTGCCAGCAGCTTAGGCTCCAGGGGCCTATTTCATACGCAGTATTTT.

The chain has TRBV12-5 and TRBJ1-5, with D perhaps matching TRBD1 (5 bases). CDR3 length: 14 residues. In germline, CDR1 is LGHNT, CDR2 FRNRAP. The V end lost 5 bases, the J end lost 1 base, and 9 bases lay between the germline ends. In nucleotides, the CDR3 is TGTGCTAGTGGTATTCACAGGAGCAATCAGCCCCAGCATTTT. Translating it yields CASGIHRSNQPQHF.

CDR3: CASSMSRQGGQPQHF. The CDR3 DNA follows: TGTGCCAGTAGTATGTCCCGACAGGGCGGTCAGCCCCAGCATTTT. The V gene is TRBV19, the J gene TRBJ1-5; 7 bases are a match to TRBD1. The CDR3 spans 15 residues. Trimming cost V 3 bases and J 6 bases; bases outside gene matches: 8. Germline-derived CDR1 and CDR2 are LNHDA and SQIVND (reference sequence).

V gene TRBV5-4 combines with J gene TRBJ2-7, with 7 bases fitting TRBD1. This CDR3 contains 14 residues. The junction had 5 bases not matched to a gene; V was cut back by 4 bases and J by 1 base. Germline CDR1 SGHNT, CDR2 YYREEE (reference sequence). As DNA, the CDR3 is TGTGCCAGCAGCCACCGGACAGGATCCTACGAGCAGTACTTC. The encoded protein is CASSHRTGSYEQYF. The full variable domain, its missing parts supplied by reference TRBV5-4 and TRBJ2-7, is ETGVTQSPTHLIKTRGQQVTLRCSSQSGHNTVSWYQQALGQGPQFIFQYYREEENGRGNFPPRFSGLQFPNYSSELNVNALELDDSALYLCASSHRTGSYEQYFGPGTRLTVT.

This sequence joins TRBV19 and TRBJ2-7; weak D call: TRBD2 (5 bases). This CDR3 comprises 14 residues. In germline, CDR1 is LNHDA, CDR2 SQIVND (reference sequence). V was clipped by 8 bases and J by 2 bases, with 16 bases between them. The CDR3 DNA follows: TGTGCCAGTCGGGATACCGGGGTAGCCTACGAGCAGTACTTC. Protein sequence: CASRDTGVAYEQYF. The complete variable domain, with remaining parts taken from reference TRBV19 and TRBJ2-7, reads DGGITQSPKYLFRKEGQNVTLSCEQNLNHDAMYWYRQDPGQGLRLIYYSQIVNDFQKGDIAEGYSVSREKKESFPLTVTSAQKNPTAFYLCASRDTGVAYEQYFGPGTRLTVT.

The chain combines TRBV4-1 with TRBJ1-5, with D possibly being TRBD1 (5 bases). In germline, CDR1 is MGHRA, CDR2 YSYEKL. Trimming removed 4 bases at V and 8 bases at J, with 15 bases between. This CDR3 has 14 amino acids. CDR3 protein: CASSRTRDAEPQHF. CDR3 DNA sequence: TGCGCCAGCAGCCGTACCCGGGACGCAGAGCCCCAGCATTTT.

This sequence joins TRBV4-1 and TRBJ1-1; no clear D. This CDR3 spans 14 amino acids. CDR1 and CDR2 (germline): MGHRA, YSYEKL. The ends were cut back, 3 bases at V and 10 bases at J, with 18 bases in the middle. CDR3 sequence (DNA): TGCGCCAGCAGCCAGCCGGGGAAGTATTATGGAGCTTTCTTT. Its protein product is CASSQPGKYYGAFF.

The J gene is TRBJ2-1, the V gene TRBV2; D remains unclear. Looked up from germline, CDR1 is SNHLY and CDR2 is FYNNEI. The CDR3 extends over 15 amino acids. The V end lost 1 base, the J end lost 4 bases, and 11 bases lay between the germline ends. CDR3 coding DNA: TGTGCCAGCAGTGAAGAAATTCTTGAGTACAATGAGCAGTTCTTC. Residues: CASSEEILEYNEQFF.

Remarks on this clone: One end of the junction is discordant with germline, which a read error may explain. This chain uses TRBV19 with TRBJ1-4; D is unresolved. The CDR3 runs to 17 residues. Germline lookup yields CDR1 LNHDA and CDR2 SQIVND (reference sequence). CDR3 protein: CASSLEPGSGTNEKLFF. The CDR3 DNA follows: TGTGCCAGTAGTTTAGAGCCTGGTAGTGGAACTAATGAAAAACTGTTTTTT.

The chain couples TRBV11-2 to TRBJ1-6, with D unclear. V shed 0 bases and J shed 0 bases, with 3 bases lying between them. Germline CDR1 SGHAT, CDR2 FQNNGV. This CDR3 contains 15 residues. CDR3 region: CASSLEGSYNSPLHF. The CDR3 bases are TGTGCCAGCAGCTTAGAGGGCTCCTATAATTCACCCCTCCACTTT. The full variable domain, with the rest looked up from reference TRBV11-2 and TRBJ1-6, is EAGVAQSPRYKIIEKRQSVAFWCNPISGHATLYWYQQILGQGPKLLIQFQNNGVVDDSQLPKDRFSAERLKGVDSTLKIQPAKLEDSAVYLCASSLEGSYNSPLHFGNGTRLTVT.

The CDR3 sequence: CASSLGLSATNEKLFF. The CDR3 nucleotides are TGCGCCAGCAGCTTAGGCCTCTCTGCAACTAATGAAAAACTGTTTTTT. The V and J genes are TRBV5-1 and TRBJ1-4, with D unclear. This CDR3 comprises 16 residues. Looked up from germline, CDR1 is SGHRS and CDR2 is YFSETQ. Trimming removed 2 bases from V and 0 bases from J, with 11 bases in between. The full variable domain, in which reference TRBV5-1 and TRBJ1-4 provide the parts outside the CDR3, is KAGVTQTPRYLIKTRGQQVTLSCSPISGHRSVSWYQQTPGQGLQFLFEYFSETQRNKGNFPGRFSGRQFSNSRSEMNVSTLELGDSALYLCASSLGLSATNEKLFFGSGTQLSVL.

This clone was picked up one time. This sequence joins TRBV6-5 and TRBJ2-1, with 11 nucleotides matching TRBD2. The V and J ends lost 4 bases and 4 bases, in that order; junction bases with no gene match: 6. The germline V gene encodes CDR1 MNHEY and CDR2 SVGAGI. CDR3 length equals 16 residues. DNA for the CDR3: TGTGCCAGCAGTTCCACTAGCGGGGGAAAGTACAATGAGCAGTTCTTC. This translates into CASSSTSGGKYNEQFF.

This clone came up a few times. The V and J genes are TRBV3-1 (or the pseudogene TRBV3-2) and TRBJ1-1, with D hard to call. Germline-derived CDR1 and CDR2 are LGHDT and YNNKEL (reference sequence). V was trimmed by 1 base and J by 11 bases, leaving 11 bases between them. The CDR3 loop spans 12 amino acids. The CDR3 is CASSQGNLNAFF. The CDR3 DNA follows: TGTGCCAGCAGCCAAGGGAACCTGAATGCTTTCTTT.

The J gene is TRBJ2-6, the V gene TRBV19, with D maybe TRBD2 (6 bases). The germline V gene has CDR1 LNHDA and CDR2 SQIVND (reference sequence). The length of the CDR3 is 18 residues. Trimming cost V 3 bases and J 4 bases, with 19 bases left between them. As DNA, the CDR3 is TGTGCCAGTAGTATTTCCGGGACTGGGTCGTCAGGGGCCAACGTCCTGACTTTC. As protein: CASSISGTGSSGANVLTF.

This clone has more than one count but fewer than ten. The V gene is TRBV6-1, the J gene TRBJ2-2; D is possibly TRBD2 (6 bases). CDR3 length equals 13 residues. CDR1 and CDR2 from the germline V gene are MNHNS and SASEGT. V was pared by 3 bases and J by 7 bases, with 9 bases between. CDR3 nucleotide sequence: TGTGCCAGCAGTGAGGGGGAGGTCGGGGAGCTGTTTTTT. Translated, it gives CASSEGEVGELFF.

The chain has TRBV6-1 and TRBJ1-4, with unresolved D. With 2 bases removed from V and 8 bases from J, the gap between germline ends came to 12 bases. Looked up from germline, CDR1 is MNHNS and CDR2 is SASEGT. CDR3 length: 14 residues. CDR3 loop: CASSELGLGEKLFF. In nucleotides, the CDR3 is TGTGCCAGCAGTGAACTGGGGTTAGGCGAAAAACTGTTTTTT.

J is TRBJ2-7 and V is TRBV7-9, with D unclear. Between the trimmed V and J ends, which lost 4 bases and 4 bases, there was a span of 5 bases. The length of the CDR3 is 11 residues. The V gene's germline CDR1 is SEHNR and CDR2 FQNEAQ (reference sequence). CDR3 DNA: TGTGCCAGCAGCTCAGAATACGAGCAGTACTTC. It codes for CASSSEYEQYF.